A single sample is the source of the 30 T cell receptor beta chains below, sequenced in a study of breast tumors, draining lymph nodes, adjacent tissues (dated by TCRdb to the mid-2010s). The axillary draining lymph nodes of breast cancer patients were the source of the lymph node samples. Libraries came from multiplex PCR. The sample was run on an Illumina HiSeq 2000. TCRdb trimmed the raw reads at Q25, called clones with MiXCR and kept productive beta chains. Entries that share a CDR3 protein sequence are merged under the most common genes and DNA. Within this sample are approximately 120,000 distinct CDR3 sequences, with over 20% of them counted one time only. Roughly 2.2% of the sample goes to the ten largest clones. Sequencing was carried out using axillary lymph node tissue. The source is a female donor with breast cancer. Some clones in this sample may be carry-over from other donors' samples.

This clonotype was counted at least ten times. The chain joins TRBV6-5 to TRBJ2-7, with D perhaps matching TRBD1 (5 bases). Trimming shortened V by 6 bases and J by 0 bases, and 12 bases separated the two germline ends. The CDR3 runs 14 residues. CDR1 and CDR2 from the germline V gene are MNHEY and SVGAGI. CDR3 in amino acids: CASSRFRASYEQYF. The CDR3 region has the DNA TGTGCCAGCAGCCGGTTCAGGGCCTCCTACGAGCAGTACTTC.

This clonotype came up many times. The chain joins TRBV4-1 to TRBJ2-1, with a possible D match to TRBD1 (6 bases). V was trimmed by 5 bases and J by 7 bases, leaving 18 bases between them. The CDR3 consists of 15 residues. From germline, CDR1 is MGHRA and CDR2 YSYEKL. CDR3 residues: CASSAWGKGGNEQFF. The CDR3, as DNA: TGCGCCAGCAGCGCGTGGGGAAAAGGGGGAAATGAGCAGTTCTTC.

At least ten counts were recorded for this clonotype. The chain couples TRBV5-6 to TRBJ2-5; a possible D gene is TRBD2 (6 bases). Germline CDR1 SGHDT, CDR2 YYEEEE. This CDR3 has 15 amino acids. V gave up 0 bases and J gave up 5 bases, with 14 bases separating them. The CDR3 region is CASSLEVAGRETQYF. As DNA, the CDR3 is TGTGCCAGCAGCTTGGAGGTGGCAGGGAGGGAGACCCAGTACTTC.

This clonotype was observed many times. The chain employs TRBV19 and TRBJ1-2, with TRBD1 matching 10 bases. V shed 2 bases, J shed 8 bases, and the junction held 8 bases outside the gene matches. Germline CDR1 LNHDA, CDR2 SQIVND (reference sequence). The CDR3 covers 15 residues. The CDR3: CASSITGTGDYGYTF. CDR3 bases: TGTGCCAGTAGTATAACCGGGACAGGGGATTACGGCTACACCTTC.

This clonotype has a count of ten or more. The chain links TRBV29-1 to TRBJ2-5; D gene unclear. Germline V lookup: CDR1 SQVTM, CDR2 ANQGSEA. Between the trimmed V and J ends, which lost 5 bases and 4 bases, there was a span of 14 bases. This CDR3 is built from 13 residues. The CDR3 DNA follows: TGCAGCGTTCCGATGGCCCAAGGAGAGACCCAGTACTTC. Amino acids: CSVPMAQGETQYF.

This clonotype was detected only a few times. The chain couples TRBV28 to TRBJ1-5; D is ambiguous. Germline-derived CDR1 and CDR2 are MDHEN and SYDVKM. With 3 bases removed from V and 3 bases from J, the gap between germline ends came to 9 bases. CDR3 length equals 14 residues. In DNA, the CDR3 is TGTGCCAGCAGTTTGATACAGAACAATCAGCCCCAGCATTTT. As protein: CASSLIQNNQPQHF.

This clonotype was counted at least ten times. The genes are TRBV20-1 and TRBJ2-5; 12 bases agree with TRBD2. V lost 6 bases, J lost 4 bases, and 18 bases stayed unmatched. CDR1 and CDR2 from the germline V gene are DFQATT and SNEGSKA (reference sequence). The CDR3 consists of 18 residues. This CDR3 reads CSARTLRLAGEVRETQYF. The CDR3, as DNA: TGCAGTGCGAGAACGCTGAGACTAGCGGGAGAAGTCAGAGAGACCCAGTACTTC.

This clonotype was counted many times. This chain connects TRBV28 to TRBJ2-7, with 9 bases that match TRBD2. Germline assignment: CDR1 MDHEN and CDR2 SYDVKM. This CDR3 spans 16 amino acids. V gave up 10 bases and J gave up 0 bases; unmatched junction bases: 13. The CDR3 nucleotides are TGTGCCACTGGGACCGGGACTAGCCACCCCTCCTACGAGCAGTACTTC. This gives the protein CATGTGTSHPSYEQYF.

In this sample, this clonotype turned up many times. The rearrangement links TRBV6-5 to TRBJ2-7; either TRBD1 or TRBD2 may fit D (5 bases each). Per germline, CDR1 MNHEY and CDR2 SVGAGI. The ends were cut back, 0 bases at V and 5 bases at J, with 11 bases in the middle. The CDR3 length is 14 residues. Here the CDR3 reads CASSYSGVGHEQYF. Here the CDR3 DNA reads TGTGCCAGCAGTTACTCGGGAGTGGGGCACGAGCAGTACTTC.

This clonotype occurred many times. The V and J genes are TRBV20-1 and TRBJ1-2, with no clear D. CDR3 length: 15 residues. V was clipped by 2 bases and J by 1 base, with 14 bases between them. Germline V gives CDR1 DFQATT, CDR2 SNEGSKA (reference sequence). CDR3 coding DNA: TGCAGTGCTAGACCTAGCGGCAGTCTTAACTATGGCTACACCTTC. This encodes CSARPSGSLNYGYTF.

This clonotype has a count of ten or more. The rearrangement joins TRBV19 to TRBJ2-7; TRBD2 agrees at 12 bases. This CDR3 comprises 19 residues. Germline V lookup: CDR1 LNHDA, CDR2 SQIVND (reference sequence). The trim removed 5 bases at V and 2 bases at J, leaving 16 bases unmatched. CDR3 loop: CASSRIHGTSGRKAYEQYF. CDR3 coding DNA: TGTGCCAGTAGTCGGATCCACGGGACTAGCGGGCGCAAGGCCTACGAGCAGTACTTC.

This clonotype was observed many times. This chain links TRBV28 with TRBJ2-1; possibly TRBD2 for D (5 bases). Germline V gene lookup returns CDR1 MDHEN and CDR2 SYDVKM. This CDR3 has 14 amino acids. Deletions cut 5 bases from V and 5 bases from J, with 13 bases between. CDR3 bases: TGTGCCAGCAGTGGATGGGCGGGTAACAATGAGCAGTTCTTC. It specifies CASSGWAGNNEQFF.

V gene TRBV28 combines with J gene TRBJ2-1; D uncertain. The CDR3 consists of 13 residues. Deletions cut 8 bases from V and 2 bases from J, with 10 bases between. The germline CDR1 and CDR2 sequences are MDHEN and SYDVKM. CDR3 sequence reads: CASATSPYNEQFF. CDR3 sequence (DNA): TGTGCCAGCGCTACCAGCCCCTACAATGAGCAGTTCTTC.

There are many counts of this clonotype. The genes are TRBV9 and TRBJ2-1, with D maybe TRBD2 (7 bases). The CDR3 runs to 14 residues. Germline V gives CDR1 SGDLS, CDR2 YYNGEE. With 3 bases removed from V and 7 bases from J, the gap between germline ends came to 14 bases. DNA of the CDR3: TGTGCCAGCAGCGATGGGGGCGGGAGTAATGAGCAGTTCTTC. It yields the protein CASSDGGGSNEQFF.

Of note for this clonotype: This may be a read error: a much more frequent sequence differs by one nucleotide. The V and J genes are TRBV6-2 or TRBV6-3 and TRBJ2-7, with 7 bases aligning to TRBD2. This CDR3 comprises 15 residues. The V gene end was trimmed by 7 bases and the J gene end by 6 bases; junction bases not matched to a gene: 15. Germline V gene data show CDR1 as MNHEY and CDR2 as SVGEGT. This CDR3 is CASTRNAGDGCEQYF. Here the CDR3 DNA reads TGTGCCAGCACCCGGAACGCGGGAGATGGCTGCGAGCAGTACTTC.

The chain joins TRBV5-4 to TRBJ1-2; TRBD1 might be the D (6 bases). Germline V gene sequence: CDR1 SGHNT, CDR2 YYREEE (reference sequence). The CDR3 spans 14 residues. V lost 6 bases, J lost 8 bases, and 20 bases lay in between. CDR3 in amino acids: CASTSWGARKGYTF. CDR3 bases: TGTGCCAGCACTTCTTGGGGGGCGCGAAAGGGCTACACCTTC.

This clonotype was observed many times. The CDR3 region has the DNA TGTGCCAGCAGCTTAGATTACACGGACAGGCAGGAATGTCCCCAGCATTTT. Its protein is CASSLDYTDRQECPQHF. The V and J genes are TRBV11-3 and TRBJ1-5; 7 positions match TRBD1. The junction had 15 bases not matched to a gene; V was cut back by 0 bases and J by 10 bases. This CDR3 comprises 17 residues. Germline values: CDR1 SGHNT, CDR2 YENEEA. The variable domain in full, completed from reference TRBV11-3 and TRBJ1-5, reads EAGVVQSPRYKIIEKKQPVAFWCNPISGHNTLYWYLQNLGQGPELLIRYENEEAVDDSQLPKDRFSAERLKGVDSTLKIQPAELGDSAVYLCASSLDYTDRQECPQHFGDGTRLSIL.

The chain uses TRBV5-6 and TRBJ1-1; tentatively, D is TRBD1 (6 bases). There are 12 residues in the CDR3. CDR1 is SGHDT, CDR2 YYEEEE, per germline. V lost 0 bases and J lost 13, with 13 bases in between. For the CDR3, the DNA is TGTGCCAGCAGCTTGGAGGTGGGGGCCGTTTTCTTT. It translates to CASSLEVGAVFF.

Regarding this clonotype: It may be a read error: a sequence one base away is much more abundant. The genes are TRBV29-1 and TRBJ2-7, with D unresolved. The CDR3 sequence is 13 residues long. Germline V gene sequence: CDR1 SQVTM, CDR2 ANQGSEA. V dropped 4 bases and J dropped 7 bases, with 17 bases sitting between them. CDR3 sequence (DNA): TGCAGCGTTGGACCCTCCAAAGGTTATGAGCAGTACTTC. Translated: CSVGPSKGYEQYF.

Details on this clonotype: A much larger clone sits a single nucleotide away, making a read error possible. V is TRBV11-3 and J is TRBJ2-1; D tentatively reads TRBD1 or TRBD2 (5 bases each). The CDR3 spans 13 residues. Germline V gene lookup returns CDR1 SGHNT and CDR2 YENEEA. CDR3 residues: CASSLGERNEQLF. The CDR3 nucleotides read TGTGCCAGCAGCTTGGGGGAGAGAAATGAGCAGCTCTTC.

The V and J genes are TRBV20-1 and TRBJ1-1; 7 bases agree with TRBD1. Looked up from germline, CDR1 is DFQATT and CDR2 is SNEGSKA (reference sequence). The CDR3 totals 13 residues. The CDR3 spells CSLLDRMNTEAFF. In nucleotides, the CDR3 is TGCAGCCTCTTGGACAGGATGAACACTGAAGCTTTCTTT.

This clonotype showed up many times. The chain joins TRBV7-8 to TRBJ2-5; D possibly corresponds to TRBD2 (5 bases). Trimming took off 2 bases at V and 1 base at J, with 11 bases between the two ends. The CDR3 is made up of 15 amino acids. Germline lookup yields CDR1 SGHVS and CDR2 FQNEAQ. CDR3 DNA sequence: TGTGCCAGCAGCTTATCTCCGGGGTTCCAAGAGACCCAGTACTTC. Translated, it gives CASSLSPGFQETQYF.

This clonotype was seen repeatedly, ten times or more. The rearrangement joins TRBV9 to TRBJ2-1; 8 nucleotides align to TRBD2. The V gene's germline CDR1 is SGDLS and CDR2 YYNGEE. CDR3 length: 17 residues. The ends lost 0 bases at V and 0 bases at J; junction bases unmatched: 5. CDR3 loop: CASSVGASGSSYNEQFF. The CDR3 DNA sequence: TGTGCCAGCAGCGTAGGGGCCAGCGGGAGCTCCTACAATGAGCAGTTCTTC.

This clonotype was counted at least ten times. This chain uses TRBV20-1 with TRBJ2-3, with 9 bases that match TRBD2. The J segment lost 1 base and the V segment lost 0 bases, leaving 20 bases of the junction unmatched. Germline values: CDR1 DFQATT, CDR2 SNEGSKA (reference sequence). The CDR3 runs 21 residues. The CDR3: CSARDGLASGTTKPGTDTQYF. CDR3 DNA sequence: TGCAGTGCTAGAGATGGGTTGGCTAGCGGGACAACCAAACCAGGCACAGATACGCAGTATTTT.

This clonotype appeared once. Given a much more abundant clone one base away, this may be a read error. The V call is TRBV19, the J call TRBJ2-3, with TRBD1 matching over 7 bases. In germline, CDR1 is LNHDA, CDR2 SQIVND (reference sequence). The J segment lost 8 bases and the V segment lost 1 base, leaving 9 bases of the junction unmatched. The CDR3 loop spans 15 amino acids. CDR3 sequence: CASSIAGGWAATQYF. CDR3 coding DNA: TGTGCCAGTAGTATAGCAGGGGGATGGGCAGCTACGCAGTATTTT.

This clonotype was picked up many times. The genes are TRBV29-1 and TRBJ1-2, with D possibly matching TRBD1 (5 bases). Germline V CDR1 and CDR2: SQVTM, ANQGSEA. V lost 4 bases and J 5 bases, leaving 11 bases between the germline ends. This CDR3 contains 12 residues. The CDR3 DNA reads TGCAGCGTTGCGGGGGACCAGTATGGCTACACCTTC. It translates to CSVAGDQYGYTF.

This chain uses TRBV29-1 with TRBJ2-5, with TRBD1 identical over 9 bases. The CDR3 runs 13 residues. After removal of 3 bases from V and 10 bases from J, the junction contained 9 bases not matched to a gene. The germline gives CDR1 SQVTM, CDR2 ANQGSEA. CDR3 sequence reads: CSVDGQGRQGQYF. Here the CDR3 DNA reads TGCAGCGTTGACGGACAGGGGAGGCAGGGCCAGTACTTC.

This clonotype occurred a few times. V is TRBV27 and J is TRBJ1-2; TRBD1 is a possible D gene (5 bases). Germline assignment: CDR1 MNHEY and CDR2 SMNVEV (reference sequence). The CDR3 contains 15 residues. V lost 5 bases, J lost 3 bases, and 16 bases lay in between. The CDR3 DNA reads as TGTGCCAGCAGTCTTTCAGGGTATACCCACTATGGCTACACCTTC. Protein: CASSLSGYTHYGYTF.

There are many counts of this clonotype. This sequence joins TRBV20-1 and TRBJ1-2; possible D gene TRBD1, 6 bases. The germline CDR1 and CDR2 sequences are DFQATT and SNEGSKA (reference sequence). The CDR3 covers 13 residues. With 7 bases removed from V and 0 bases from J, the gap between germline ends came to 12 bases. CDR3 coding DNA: TGCAGTGTCTCGGACAGCGCTAACTATGGCTACACCTTC. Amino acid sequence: CSVSDSANYGYTF.

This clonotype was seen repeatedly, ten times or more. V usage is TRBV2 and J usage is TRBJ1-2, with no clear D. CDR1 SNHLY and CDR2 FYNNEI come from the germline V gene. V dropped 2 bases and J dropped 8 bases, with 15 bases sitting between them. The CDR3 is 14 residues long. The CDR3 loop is CASSENLSMRGYTF. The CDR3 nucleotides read TGTGCCAGCAGTGAAAATTTGTCCATGCGCGGCTACACCTTC.